Following are 9 T cell receptor beta chains from one sample sequenced in a study of identical twins. TCRdb itself ran the 5' RACE reads through MiXCR, one entry per CDR3 protein. The table lists 240,000 or so distinct CDR3 sequences, about an eighth of them singletons, with around 4% in the top ten. Another study also made use of these data, one on yellow fever vaccine responses in identical twins.

The specimen was memory (CD45RO+) T cells sorted from blood. These receptors all stem from a woman between 18 and 29 years old in good health.

This sequence joins TRBV20-1 and TRBJ2-7; D gene unclear. With 5 bases removed from V and 3 bases from J, the gap between germline ends came to 8 bases. This CDR3 contains 11 residues. Germline V gene sequence: CDR1 DFQATT, CDR2 SNEGSKA (reference sequence). CDR3 nucleotides: TGCAGTGCTGAGAAGGACTACGAGCAGTACTTC. Translation: CSAEKDYEQYF.

This clonotype was recorded a few times. The genes are TRBV5-4 and TRBJ1-4, with D possibly being TRBD1 (6 bases). CDR3 length: 15 residues. In germline, CDR1 is SGHNT, CDR2 YYREEE (reference sequence). V dropped 0 bases and J dropped 7 bases, with 13 bases sitting between them. Here the CDR3 reads CASSLGGGLSEKLFF. The CDR3 region has the DNA TGTGCCAGCAGCTTGGGTGGGGGCTTGAGTGAAAAACTGTTTTTT.

In its sample, this clonotype was seen once. The chain employs TRBV7-2 and TRBJ1-1; D is possibly TRBD1 (5 bases). Trimming took off 3 bases at V and 7 bases at J, with 12 bases between the two ends. Germline values: CDR1 SGHTA, CDR2 FQGNSA. This CDR3 is built from 13 residues. CDR3 protein: CASSFSVQGEAFF. The CDR3 DNA is TGTGCCAGCAGCTTCTCAGTGCAGGGTGAAGCTTTCTTT.

The chain combines TRBV4-2 with TRBJ2-7; 7 bases match TRBD2. The CDR3 runs 16 residues. CDR1 is LGHNA and CDR2 is YNFKEQ in the germline V gene. Trimming took 1 base from V and 5 from J; bases not matched to a gene: 11. The CDR3 loop is CASSQVGLAERDEQYF. CDR3 bases: TGTGCCAGCAGCCAAGTCGGTCTAGCGGAGAGGGACGAGCAGTACTTC.

This clonotype was recorded a few times. The V and J genes are TRBV7-8 and TRBJ2-7; no clear D gene. The V and J ends lost 1 base and 0 bases respectively, with 10 bases between them. The CDR3 length is 15 residues. Germline CDR1 is SGHVS and CDR2 is FQNEAQ. CDR3 coding DNA: TGTGCCAGCAGCTTAGTAAGCTACACCTCCTACGAGCAGTACTTC. As protein: CASSLVSYTSYEQYF.

The rearrangement joins TRBV11-3 to TRBJ2-7; D is undetermined. Germline V gene lookup returns CDR1 SGHNT and CDR2 YENEEA. The CDR3 length is 13 residues. V lost 5 bases to trimming and J lost 7 bases, with 15 bases between them. CDR3 region: CASSAGPTREQYF. The CDR3, as DNA: TGTGCCAGCAGCGCCGGGCCCACCCGGGAGCAGTACTTC.

This clonotype has a handful of counts. This chain joins TRBV10-2 and TRBJ1-1; no firm D call. The CDR3 runs to 14 residues. Trimming left V 4 bases short and J 5 bases short, with 14 bases between. CDR1 is WSHSY, CDR2 SAAADI, per germline. The CDR3 sequence is CASSAHRVATEAFF. The CDR3 nucleotides are TGCGCCAGCAGTGCACACAGAGTGGCAACTGAAGCTTTCTTT.

This chain connects TRBV20-1 to TRBJ2-3; 12 bases are shared with TRBD2. CDR3 length equals 14 residues. In germline, CDR1 is DFQATT, CDR2 SNEGSKA (reference sequence). V dropped 6 bases and J dropped 3; count of bases not matched to a gene: 4. CDR3: CSADGLAGTDTQYF. CDR3 nucleotides: TGCAGTGCCGACGGACTAGCGGGAACAGATACGCAGTATTTT.

The V and J genes are TRBV4-2 and TRBJ2-7; D gene ambiguous. CDR1 and CDR2 from the germline V gene are LGHNA and YNFKEQ. V was pared by 0 bases and J by 0 bases, with 9 bases between. The CDR3 is 15 residues long. CDR3 sequence: CASSQDGQPSYEQYF. The CDR3 region has the DNA TGTGCCAGCAGCCAAGATGGGCAACCCTCCTACGAGCAGTACTTC.